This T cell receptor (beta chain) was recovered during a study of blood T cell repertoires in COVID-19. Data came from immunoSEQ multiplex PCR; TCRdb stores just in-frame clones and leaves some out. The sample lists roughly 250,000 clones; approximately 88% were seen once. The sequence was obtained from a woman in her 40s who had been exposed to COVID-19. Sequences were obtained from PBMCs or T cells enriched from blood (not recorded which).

Written as DNA, the CDR3 is TGCAGCGTTGATGGGACTAGCGGGGAAAGGCCCTCTTTGGGGAATGAGCAGTTCTTC. Residues: CSVDGTSGERPSLGNEQFF. This chain connects TRBV29-1 to TRBJ2-1; 13 positions match TRBD2. The germline V gene encodes CDR1 SQVTM and CDR2 ANQGSEA. Trimming cost V 3 bases and J 7 bases; bases outside gene matches: 18. The CDR3 runs to 19 residues.